This entry lists 8 T cell receptor beta chains sequenced from one sample in a study of T cells in Graves' hyperthyroidism and ophthalmopathy. Researchers took RNA transcripts and amplified the TCR beta CDR3 regions from them. The HTBI set primed first-round TCR CDR3 RT-PCR. TCRdb itself ran the multiplex PCR reads through MiXCR, one entry per CDR3 protein. The sample lists hundreds of thousands of distinct CDR3 sequences, 38% occurring once. What was sequenced was blood. The source of these receptors is a man aged 18 to 29 with Graves' hyperthyroidism.

About this clonotype: Since no conserved phenylalanine or tryptophan closes the CDR3, a read error is the likely cause. The DNA is left out, because the CDR3 cannot be placed on it with certainty; the CDR3 is given as TCRdb lists it. V and J are TRBV12-3 or TRBV12-4 and TRBJ2-6; the table calls TRBD1, which could not be checked here. The CDR3 is 9 residues long, counting both termini. This chain's CDR3 is CASSDSTYT.

A word on this clonotype: The junction does not match germline at one end; this may be a read error. The rearrangement joins TRBV10-3 to TRBJ2-7; TRBD1 aligns across 9 bases. The V gene's germline CDR1 is ENHRY and CDR2 SYGVKD. There are 15 residues in the CDR3. The CDR3 region is CASSYLYGQGNEQYF. The CDR3 nucleotides read TGTGCCAGCAGTTACTTGTACGGACAGGGGAACGAGCAGTACTTC.

This clonotype was observed many times. The V gene is TRBV7-3, the J gene TRBJ2-7; no reliable D call. Per the germline V gene, CDR1 is SGHTA and CDR2 is FQGTGA. V shed 1 base and J shed 3 bases, with 13 bases lying between them. This CDR3 has 15 amino acids. The CDR3 is CASSLSGAFIYEQYF. CDR3 coding DNA: TGTGCCAGCAGCTTAAGCGGAGCTTTCATCTACGAGCAGTACTTC.

Concerning this clonotype itself: This sequence may be a read error, since a much larger clone differs from it by one base. DNA for the CDR3: TGCGCCAGCAGACAGGGGGAAAGCTATGGCTGCACCTTC. It translates to CASRQGESYGCTF. The rearrangement joins TRBV5-1 to TRBJ1-2; 8 bases agree with TRBD1. The CDR3 is 13 residues long. CDR1 SGHRS and CDR2 YFSETQ come from the germline V gene.

In regard to this clonotype: This may come from a read error, since a much larger clone is one base off. The V gene is TRBV7-9, the J gene TRBJ2-5; maybe TRBD1 (5 bases). This CDR3 comprises 14 residues. Germline-derived CDR1 and CDR2 are SEHNR and FQNEAQ (reference sequence). The CDR3 spells CANSLVARAETQYF. The CDR3 nucleotides are TGTGCCAACAGCTTAGTAGCCAGGGCAGAGACCCAGTACTTC.

Details on this clonotype: Germline is not matched at one junction end, which may reflect a read error. The gene calls are TRBV7-2 and TRBJ1-1; the match to TRBD1 covers 7 bases. CDR3 length: 13 residues. Germline assignment: CDR1 SGHTA and CDR2 FQGNSA. The CDR3 nucleotides are TGCGCCAGCTCAGAAGAACAGGGGACTGAAGCTTTCTTT. This gives the protein CASSEEQGTEAFF.

This clonotype occurred many times. V usage is TRBV3-1 and J usage is TRBJ2-2, with a weak D call TRBD2 (5 bases). Germline CDR1 reads LGHDT; CDR2 reads YNNKEL (reference sequence). V lost 0 bases to trimming and J lost 2 bases, with 10 bases between them. The CDR3 is made up of 16 amino acids. The DNA of the CDR3 is TGTGCCAGCAGCCAAGATACCGGGGTAAACACCGGGGAGCTGTTTTTT. It translates to CASSQDTGVNTGELFF.

The chain links TRBV29-1 to TRBJ2-7; weak D call: TRBD1 (6 bases). The V end lost 8 bases, the J end lost 0 bases, and 8 bases lay between the germline ends. Germline V CDR1 and CDR2: SQVTM, ANQGSEA. This CDR3 spans 11 amino acids. The CDR3 sequence is CSKDSSYEQYF. Written as DNA, the CDR3 is TGCAGCAAGGACAGCTCCTACGAGCAGTACTTC.